The subject of this entry is one TCR beta chain. The CDR3 is 14 amino acids. J gave up 7 bases and V 5 bases, and 7 bases lay outside the gene matches. Germline assignment: CDR1 MNHEY and CDR2 SMNVEV (reference sequence). The data are from a study of T cell changes during pregnancy in multiple sclerosis. This table comes from immunoSEQ multiplex PCR, and its TCRdb copy is limited to in-frame clones, with some not included. The data show under 130,000 clones, approximately 91% seen once. The chain joins TRBV27 to TRBJ2-1; TRBD2 aligns across 8 bases. This material consisted of peripheral blood, taken after pregnancy. The receptor's source is a female donor with multiple sclerosis, enrolled in a pregnancy study. The CDR3 sequence: CASSPGGAPNEQFF. CDR3 sequence (DNA): TGTGCCAGCAGTCCCGGGGGGGCGCCGAATGAGCAGTTCTTC.